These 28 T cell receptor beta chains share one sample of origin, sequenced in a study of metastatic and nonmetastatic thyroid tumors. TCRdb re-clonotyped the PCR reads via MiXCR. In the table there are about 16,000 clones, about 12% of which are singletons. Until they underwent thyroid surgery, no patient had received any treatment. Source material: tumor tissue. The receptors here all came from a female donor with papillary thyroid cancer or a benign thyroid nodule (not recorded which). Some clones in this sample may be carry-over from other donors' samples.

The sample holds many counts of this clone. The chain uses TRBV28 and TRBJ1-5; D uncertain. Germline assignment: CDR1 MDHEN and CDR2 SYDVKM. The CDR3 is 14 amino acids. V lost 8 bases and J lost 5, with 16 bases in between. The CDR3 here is CASLGGQSDQPQHF. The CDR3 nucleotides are TGTGCCAGCCTGGGAGGGCAGAGCGATCAGCCCCAGCATTTT.

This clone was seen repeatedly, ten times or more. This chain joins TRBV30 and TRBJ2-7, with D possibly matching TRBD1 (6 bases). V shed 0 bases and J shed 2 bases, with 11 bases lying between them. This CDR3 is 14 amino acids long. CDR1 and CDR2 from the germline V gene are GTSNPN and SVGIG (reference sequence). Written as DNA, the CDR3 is TGTGCCTGGAGTGTACTACAGGGCCCCTACGAGCAGTACTTC. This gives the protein CAWSVLQGPYEQYF.

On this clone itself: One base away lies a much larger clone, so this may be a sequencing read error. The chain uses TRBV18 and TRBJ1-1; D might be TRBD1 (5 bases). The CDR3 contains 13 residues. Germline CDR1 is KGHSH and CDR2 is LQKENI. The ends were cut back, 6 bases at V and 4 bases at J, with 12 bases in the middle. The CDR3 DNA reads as TGTGCCAGCTCCCTCTCAGGGATCACTGAAGCTTTCTTT. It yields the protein CASSLSGITEAFF. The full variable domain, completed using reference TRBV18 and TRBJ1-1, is NAGVMQNPRHLVRRRGQEARLRCSPMKGHSHVYWYRQLPEEGLKFMVYLQKENIIDESGMPKERFSAEFPKEGPSILRIQQVVRGDSAAYFCASSLSGITEAFFGQGTRLTVV.

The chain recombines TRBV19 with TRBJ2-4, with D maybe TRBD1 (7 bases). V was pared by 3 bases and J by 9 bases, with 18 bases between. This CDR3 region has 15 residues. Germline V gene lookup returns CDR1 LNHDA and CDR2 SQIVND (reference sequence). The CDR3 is CASSMGAGGWSIQYF. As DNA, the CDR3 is TGTGCCAGTAGTATGGGGGCAGGGGGGTGGAGCATTCAGTACTTC.

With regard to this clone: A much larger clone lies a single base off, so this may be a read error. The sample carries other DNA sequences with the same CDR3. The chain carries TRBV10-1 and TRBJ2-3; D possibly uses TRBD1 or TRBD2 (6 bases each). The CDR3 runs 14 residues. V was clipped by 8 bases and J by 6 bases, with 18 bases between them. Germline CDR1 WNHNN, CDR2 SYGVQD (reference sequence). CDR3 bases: TGCGCCAGCGCAGAGGGGGGACACCCTGATACGCAGTATTTT. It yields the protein CASAEGGHPDTQYF.

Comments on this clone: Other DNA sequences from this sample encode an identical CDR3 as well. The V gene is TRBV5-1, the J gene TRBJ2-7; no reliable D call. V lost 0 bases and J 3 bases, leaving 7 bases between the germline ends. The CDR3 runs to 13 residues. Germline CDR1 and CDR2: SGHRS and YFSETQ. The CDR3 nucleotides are TGCGCCAGCAGCTTGGAGTCAGTCTACGAGCAGTACTTC. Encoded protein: CASSLESVYEQYF.

As DNA, the CDR3 is TGTGCCAGCAGCCAGGGGAACTCTGGGGCCAACGTCCTGACTTTC. As protein: CASSQGNSGANVLTF. The chain recombines TRBV11-3 with TRBJ2-6; TRBD1 is a possible D gene (6 bases). The germline CDR1 and CDR2 sequences are SGHNT and YENEEA. V lost 5 bases and J 0 bases, leaving 8 bases between the germline ends. The CDR3 consists of 15 residues. Full variable domain (rest looked up from reference TRBV11-3 and TRBJ2-6): EAGVVQSPRYKIIEKKQPVAFWCNPISGHNTLYWYLQNLGQGPELLIRYENEEAVDDSQLPKDRFSAERLKGVDSTLKIQPAELGDSAVYLCASSQGNSGANVLTFGAGSRLTVL.

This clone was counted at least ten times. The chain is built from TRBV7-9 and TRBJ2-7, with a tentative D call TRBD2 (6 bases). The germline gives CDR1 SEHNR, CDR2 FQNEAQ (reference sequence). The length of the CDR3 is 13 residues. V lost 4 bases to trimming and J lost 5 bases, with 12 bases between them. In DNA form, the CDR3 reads TGTGCCAGCAGCTCAGGAGGGGAGAACGAGCAGTACTTC. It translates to CASSSGGENEQYF.

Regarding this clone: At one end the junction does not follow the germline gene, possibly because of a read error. CDR3 in amino acids: CATIRYRGAGAGYTF. The CDR3 DNA follows: TGTGCCACCATCAGATACCGGGGGGCAGGGGCTGGCTACACCTTC. The V and J genes are TRBV15 and TRBJ1-2; TRBD1 might be the D (6 bases). The CDR3 consists of 15 residues. CDR1 is LNHNV, CDR2 YYDKDF, per germline (reference sequence).

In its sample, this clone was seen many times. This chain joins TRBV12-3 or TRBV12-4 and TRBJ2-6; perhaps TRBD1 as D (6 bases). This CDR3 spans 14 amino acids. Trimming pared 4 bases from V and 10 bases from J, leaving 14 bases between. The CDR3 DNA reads TGTGCCAGCAGTTCCCGGGGACAAATAAACGTCCTGACTTTC. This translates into CASSSRGQINVLTF.

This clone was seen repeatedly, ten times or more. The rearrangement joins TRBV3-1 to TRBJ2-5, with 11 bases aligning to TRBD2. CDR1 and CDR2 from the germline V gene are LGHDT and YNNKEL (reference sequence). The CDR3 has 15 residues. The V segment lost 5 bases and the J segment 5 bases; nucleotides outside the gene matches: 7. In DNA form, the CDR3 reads TGTGCCAGCAGCTCCTACGGACTAGCGGGCGAGACCCAGTACTTC. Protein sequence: CASSSYGLAGETQYF.

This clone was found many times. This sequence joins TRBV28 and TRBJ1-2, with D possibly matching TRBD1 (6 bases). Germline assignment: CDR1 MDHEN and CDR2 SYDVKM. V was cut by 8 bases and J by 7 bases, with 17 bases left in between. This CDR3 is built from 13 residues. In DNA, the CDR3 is TGTGCCAGCGTTAGGGGGTTTACGGGTGGCTACACCTTC. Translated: CASVRGFTGGYTF.

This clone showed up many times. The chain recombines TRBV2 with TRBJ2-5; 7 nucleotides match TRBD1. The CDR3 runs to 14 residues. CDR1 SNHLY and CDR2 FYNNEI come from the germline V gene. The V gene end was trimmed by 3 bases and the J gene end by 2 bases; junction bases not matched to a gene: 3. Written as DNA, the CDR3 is TGTGCCAGCAGTGAGAGGGGGCCTCAAGAGACCCAGTACTTC. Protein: CASSERGPQETQYF.

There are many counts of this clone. The CDR3 DNA reads as TGTGCCAGCAGTTACGCCGACAGCTACGAGCAGTACTTC. Amino acid sequence: CASSYADSYEQYF. This chain uses TRBV6-5 with TRBJ2-7, with a possible D match to TRBD1 (5 bases). Per the germline V gene, CDR1 is MNHEY and CDR2 is SVGAGI. The germline V and J ends were trimmed by 2 bases and 3 bases, with 8 bases remaining between them. This CDR3 has 13 amino acids.

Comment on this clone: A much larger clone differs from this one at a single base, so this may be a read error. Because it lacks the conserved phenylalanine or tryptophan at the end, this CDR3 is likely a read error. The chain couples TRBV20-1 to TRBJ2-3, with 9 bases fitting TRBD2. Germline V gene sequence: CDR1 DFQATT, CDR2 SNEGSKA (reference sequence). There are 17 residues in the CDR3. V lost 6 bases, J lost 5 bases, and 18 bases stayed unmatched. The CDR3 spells CSATALPASGVKDTQYL. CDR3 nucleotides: TGCAGTGCGACCGCCCTCCCGGCTAGCGGGGTGAAAGATACGCAGTATTTG.

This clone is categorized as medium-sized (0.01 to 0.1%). The CDR3 protein is CASSIGQGSGNQPQHF. In DNA form, the CDR3 reads TGTGCCAGCTCAATAGGTCAGGGGAGCGGCAATCAGCCCCAGCATTTT. The chain employs TRBV18 and TRBJ1-5, with TRBD1 as a possible D gene (6 bases). CDR3 size: 16 residues. Deletions cut 5 bases from V and 2 bases from J, with 16 bases between. Germline loops: CDR1 KGHSH, CDR2 LQKENI.

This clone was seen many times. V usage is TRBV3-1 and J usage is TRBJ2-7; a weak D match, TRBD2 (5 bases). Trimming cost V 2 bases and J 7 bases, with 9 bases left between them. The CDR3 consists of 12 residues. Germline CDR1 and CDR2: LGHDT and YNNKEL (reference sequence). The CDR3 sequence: CASSQQGGEQYF. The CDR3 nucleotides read TGTGCCAGCAGCCAACAAGGAGGAGAGCAGTACTTC.

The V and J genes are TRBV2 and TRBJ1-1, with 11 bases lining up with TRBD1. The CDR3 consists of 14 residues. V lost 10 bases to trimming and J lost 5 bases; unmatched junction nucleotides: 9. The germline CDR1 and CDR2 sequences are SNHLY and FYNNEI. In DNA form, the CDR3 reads TGTGCCATGGACAGGGGGCGCGGGCGTACTGAAGCTTTCTTT. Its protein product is CAMDRGRGRTEAFF.

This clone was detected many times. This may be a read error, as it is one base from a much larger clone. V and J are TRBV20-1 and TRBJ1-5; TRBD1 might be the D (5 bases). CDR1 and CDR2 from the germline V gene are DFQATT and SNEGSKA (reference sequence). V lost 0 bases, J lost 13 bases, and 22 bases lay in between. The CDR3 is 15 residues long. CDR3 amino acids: CSARDRASTAEGQHF. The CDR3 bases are TGCAGTGCTAGAGATAGGGCCTCGACTGCCGAGGGGCAGCATTTT.

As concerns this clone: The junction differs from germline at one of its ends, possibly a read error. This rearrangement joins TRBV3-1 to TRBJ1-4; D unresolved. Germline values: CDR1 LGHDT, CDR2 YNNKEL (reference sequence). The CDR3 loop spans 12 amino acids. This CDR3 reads CASSQGGSPGIF. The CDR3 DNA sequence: TGTGCCAGCAGCCAAGGTGGCAGCCCGGGGATTTTT.

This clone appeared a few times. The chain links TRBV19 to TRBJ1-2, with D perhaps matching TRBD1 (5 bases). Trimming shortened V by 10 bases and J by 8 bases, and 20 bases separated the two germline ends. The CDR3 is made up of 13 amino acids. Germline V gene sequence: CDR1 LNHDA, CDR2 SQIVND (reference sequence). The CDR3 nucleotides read TGTGCCACAAAGACAGTCTCGGAGCTAGGCTACACCTTC. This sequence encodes CATKTVSELGYTF.

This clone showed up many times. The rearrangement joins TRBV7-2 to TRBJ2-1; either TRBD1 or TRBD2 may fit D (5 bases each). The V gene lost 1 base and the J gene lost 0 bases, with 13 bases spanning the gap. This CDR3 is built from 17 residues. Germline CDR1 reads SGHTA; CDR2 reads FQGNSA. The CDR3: CASSLGSLGDSYNEQFF. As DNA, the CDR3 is TGTGCCAGCAGCTTAGGTTCTTTGGGGGACTCCTACAATGAGCAGTTCTTC.

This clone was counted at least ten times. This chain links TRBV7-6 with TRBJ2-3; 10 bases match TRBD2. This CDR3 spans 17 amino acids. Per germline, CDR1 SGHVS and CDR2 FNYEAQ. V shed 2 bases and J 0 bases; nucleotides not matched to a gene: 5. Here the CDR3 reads CASSLRLAGVSTDTQYF. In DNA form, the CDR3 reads TGTGCCAGCAGCTTACGGCTAGCGGGGGTTAGCACAGATACGCAGTATTTT.

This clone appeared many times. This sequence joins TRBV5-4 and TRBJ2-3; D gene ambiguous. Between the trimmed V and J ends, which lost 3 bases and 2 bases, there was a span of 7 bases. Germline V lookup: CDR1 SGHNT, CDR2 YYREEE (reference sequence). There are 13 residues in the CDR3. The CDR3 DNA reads TGTGCCAGCAGCTCCCCAATCACAGATACGCAGTATTTT. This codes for CASSSPITDTQYF.

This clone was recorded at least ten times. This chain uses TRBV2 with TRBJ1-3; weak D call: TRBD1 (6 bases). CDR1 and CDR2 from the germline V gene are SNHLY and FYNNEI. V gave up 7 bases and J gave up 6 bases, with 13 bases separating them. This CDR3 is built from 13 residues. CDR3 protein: CASKAQGKNTIYF. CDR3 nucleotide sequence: TGTGCCAGCAAGGCACAGGGTAAAAACACCATATATTTT.

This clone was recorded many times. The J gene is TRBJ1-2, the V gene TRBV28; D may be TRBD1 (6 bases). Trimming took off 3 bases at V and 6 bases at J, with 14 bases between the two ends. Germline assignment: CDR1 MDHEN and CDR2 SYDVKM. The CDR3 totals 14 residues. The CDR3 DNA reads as TGTGCCAGCAGTTTTCTGGACAGAGAGAATGGCTACACCTTC. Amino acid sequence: CASSFLDRENGYTF.

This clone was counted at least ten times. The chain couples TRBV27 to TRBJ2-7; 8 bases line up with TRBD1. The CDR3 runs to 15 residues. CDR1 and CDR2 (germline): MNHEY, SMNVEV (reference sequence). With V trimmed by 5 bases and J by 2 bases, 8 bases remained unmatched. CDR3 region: CASSPRQGSAYEQYF. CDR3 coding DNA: TGTGCCAGCAGTCCACGACAGGGGAGTGCCTACGAGCAGTACTTC.

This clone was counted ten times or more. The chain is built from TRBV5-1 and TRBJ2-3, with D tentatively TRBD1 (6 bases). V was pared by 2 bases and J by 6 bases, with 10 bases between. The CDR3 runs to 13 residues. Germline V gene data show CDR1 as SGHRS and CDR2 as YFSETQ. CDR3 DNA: TGCGCCAGCAGCTTCACTAGGGGGGATACGCAGTATTTT. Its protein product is CASSFTRGDTQYF.